Each of the 15 T cell receptor beta chains below was sequenced from the same sample in a study of read filtering for tumor transcriptome and immune sequencing. From roughly 390 ng of RNA, a library with molecular barcoded alpha/delta and beta/gamma adaptors was made. TCRdb called the reads again in MiXCR, with one record for every CDR3 protein. Among over 45,000 distinct CDR3 sequences, 20% to 25% were seen once, and the ten largest hold roughly 17%. Sequenced sample: a population of CD138-negative cells sorted from bone marrow. The receptors originated from a donor at least 40 years old with multiple myeloma.

Concerning this clonotype: A much larger clone differs by one base, so this may be a read error. V is TRBV15 and J is TRBJ1-5; no firm D call. The CDR3 covers 14 residues. Germline V gene sequence: CDR1 LNHNV, CDR2 YYDKDF (reference sequence). The CDR3 sequence: CATGRTGGNQPQHF. The CDR3 DNA reads TGTGCCACCGGCAGGACCGGGGGCAATCAGCCCCAGCATTTT.

This clonotype has a count of ten or more. The chain recombines TRBV29-1 with TRBJ2-7; 7 bases agree with TRBD1. This CDR3 is 13 amino acids long. The V segment lost 6 bases and the J segment 6 bases; nucleotides outside the gene matches: 11. The germline V gene has CDR1 SQVTM and CDR2 ANQGSEA. CDR3 DNA sequence: TGCAGCGTCAAAATCGGCAGGGGGTCCGAGCAGTACTTC. It translates to CSVKIGRGSEQYF.

This clonotype showed up just a few times. J is TRBJ2-1 and V is TRBV30; D remains unclear. V was pared by 2 bases and J by 7 bases, with 12 bases between. Germline V gives CDR1 GTSNPN, CDR2 SVGIG (reference sequence). This CDR3 region has 13 residues. Here the CDR3 DNA reads TGTGCCTGGAGTAGGGAATCGTGGAATGAGCAGTTCTTC. Translated: CAWSRESWNEQFF.

As regards this clonotype: At one end the junction does not follow the germline gene, possibly because of a read error. The rearrangement joins TRBV18 to TRBJ2-1, with 7 nucleotides matching TRBD1. Germline V gene data show CDR1 as KGHSH and CDR2 as LQKENI. The CDR3 is 15 residues long. The CDR3 region is CASSPRTGYYDEQFF. The CDR3 DNA follows: TGTGCCAGCTCGCCGCGGACAGGATACTACGATGAGCAGTTCTTC.

This clonotype was counted only a few times. This rearrangement joins TRBV4-1 to TRBJ1-1; D possibly corresponds to TRBD1 (5 bases). Germline V gene sequence: CDR1 MGHRA, CDR2 YSYEKL. The CDR3 is 13 residues long. With 1 base removed from V and 6 bases from J, the gap between germline ends came to 9 bases. The CDR3 region is CASSQAGYAEAFF. Written as DNA, the CDR3 is TGCGCCAGCAGCCAAGCAGGGTATGCTGAAGCTTTCTTT.

Remarks on this clonotype: A clone one base away is much larger, so this may be a read error. V gene TRBV4-2 combines with J gene TRBJ2-3, with 7 bases lining up with TRBD2. The V gene's germline CDR1 is LGHNA and CDR2 YNFKEQ. This CDR3 has 15 amino acids. Unmatched junction bases numbered 8, after V lost 6 bases and J lost 2 bases. The CDR3 DNA reads as TGTGCCAGCAGTCTTCTAGCGGAATACACAGATACGCAGTATTTT. As protein: CASSLLAEYTDTQYF.

In the case of this clonotype: A much larger clone differs by one base, so this may be a read error. The CDR3: CASSYLAGGAYKQYF. Written as DNA, the CDR3 is TGTGCCAGCAGTTACCTAGCGGGAGGGGCCTACAAGCAGTACTTC. The V and J genes are TRBV6-2 or TRBV6-3 and TRBJ2-7; 12 nucleotides agree with TRBD2. This CDR3 region has 15 residues. Germline V gene sequence: CDR1 MNHEY, CDR2 SVGEGT.

The sample holds many counts of this clonotype. V is TRBV12-3 or TRBV12-4 and J is TRBJ1-5; D is unclear. V shed 1 base and J shed 6 bases, with 13 bases lying between them. The CDR3 runs 15 residues. The CDR3 DNA reads as TGTGCCAGCAGTTTAGTTTTCGGAGTCGGTCAGCCCCAGCATTTT. As protein: CASSLVFGVGQPQHF.

This clonotype was counted ten times or more. The chain couples TRBV3-1 to TRBJ2-2; no reliable D call. The V end was cut by 1 base, the J end by 2 bases, with 2 bases between. Germline assignment: CDR1 LGHDT and CDR2 YNNKEL (reference sequence). The CDR3 runs 13 residues. The CDR3 loop reads CASSQVNTGELFF. The CDR3 nucleotides read TGTGCCAGCAGCCAAGTCAACACCGGGGAGCTGTTTTTT.

V is TRBV27 and J is TRBJ1-2, with a possible D match to TRBD1 (5 bases). This CDR3 is built from 14 residues. The germline V gene has CDR1 MNHEY and CDR2 SMNVEV (reference sequence). V dropped 5 bases and J dropped 10 bases, with 20 bases sitting between them. This chain's CDR3 is CASSRPGGGVNYTF. The CDR3 DNA reads TGTGCCAGCAGTCGCCCCGGAGGAGGGGTCAACTACACCTTC.

This clonotype was detected ten times or more. The chain has TRBV12-3 or TRBV12-4 and TRBJ2-7, with 7 bases matching TRBD2. This CDR3 is built from 16 residues. The trim removed 6 bases at V and 0 bases at J, leaving 11 bases unmatched. CDR3 amino acids: CASSPRGAGRSYEQYF. CDR3 in DNA: TGTGCCAGCAGCCCTCGCGGAGCGGGACGCTCCTACGAGCAGTACTTC.

This clonotype was counted at least ten times. This rearrangement joins TRBV6-4 to TRBJ2-7; 9 bases are a match to TRBD2. V shed 2 bases, J shed 6 bases, and the junction held 17 bases outside the gene matches. CDR1 is MRHNA and CDR2 is SNTAGT in the germline V gene. The CDR3 has 18 amino acids. CDR3 in amino acids: CASSDPTSCGRAVCEQYF. CDR3 DNA sequence: TGTGCCAGCAGTGACCCTACCTCCTGCGGGAGGGCCGTTTGCGAGCAGTACTTC.

This clonotype appeared many times. J is TRBJ2-3 and V is TRBV7-2, with 7 bases matching TRBD2. With 5 bases clipped from V and 14 bases from J, the junction kept 7 bases outside the gene matches. The CDR3 has 11 residues. Germline CDR1 is SGHTA and CDR2 is FQGNSA. The CDR3, as DNA: TGTGCCAGCAGCCCCGGACTAGTTCGGTATTTT. It is translated as CASSPGLVRYF.

As concerns this clonotype: Germline is not matched at one junction end, which may reflect a read error. The chain is built from TRBV28 and TRBJ2-1; 13 bases fit TRBD2. CDR1 MDHEN and CDR2 SYDVKM come from the germline V gene. This CDR3 has 21 residues. The CDR3 DNA sequence: TGTGCCAGCAGTTCACCCCACGGGACTAGCGGGATGGTGAAGGCCTACAATGACCAGTTCTTC. Translating it yields CASSSPHGTSGMVKAYNDQFF.

The genes are TRBV20-1 and TRBJ1-4, with 10 bases aligning to TRBD1. The CDR3 runs to 15 residues. The V gene end was trimmed by 0 bases and the J gene end by 8 bases; junction bases not matched to a gene: 6. Germline V gene sequence: CDR1 DFQATT, CDR2 SNEGSKA (reference sequence). CDR3 sequence reads: CSARDVTGGEEKLFF. The CDR3 nucleotides are TGCAGTGCTAGAGATGTGACAGGGGGCGAGGAAAAACTGTTTTTT.